Listed here are 10 T cell receptor beta chains from one sample, sequenced in a study of cytomegalovirus exposure and HLA in healthy donors. Vbeta (60) and Jbeta (13) primers were used in the PCR. Clones were read by immunoSEQ multiplex PCR, and TCRdb kept only the in-frame ones, dropping some. The sample has 90,000 to 120,000 clones, 82% seen once. The specimen was PBMCs. The source of these receptors is a young man in good health and CMV-seropositive.

This rearrangement joins TRBV5-5 to TRBJ1-2; D is unclear. V lost 3 bases and J lost 3, with 9 bases in between. Per germline, CDR1 SGHKS and CDR2 YYEKEE (reference sequence). The CDR3 has 13 amino acids. This chain's CDR3 is CASSSVTYYGYTF. The CDR3 region has the DNA TGTGCCAGCAGCTCGGTGACTTACTATGGCTACACCTTC. The full variable domain, completed using reference TRBV5-5 and TRBJ1-2, is DAGVTQSPTHLIKTRGQQVTLRCSPISGHKSVSWYQQVLGQGPQFIFQYYEKEERGRGNFPDRFSARQFPNYSSELNVNALLLGDSALYLCASSSVTYYGYTFGSGTRLTVV.

Remarks on this clone: The junction departs from the called germline gene at one end, perhaps through a read error. The chain has TRBV7-9 and TRBJ1-2, with D perhaps matching TRBD1 (5 bases). This CDR3 contains 13 residues. From germline, CDR1 is SEHNR and CDR2 FQNEAQ (reference sequence). The CDR3 nucleotides read TGTTCCAGCAGCTTTCAGGGTCGGTATGGCTACACCTTC. It encodes CSSSFQGRYGYTF.

The rearrangement uses TRBV19 and TRBJ1-1; no firm D call. The CDR3 has 15 residues. Germline values: CDR1 LNHDA, CDR2 SQIVND (reference sequence). V was cut by 0 bases and J by 10 bases, with 18 bases left in between. The CDR3 DNA sequence: TGTGCCAGTAGTATAGATCTGAGGGCCAGGACCTTAGCTTTCTTT. Its translation is CASSIDLRARTLAFF.

The rearrangement links TRBV29-1 to TRBJ2-3, with TRBD1 matching over 12 bases. Looked up from germline, CDR1 is SQVTM and CDR2 is ANQGSEA. With 7 bases clipped from V and 6 bases from J, the junction kept 5 bases outside the gene matches. This CDR3 has 13 amino acids. DNA of the CDR3: TGCAGCGCTCCGGGACAGGGGGCTGATACGCAGTATTTT. Amino acids: CSAPGQGADTQYF.

This clone occurred once. The chain combines TRBV6-1 with TRBJ1-2; no reliable D call. This CDR3 region has 13 residues. Between the trimmed V and J ends, which lost 0 bases and 7 bases, there was a span of 9 bases. The V gene's germline CDR1 is MNHNS and CDR2 SASEGT. CDR3 sequence: CASSEARVAGYTF. In nucleotides, the CDR3 is TGTGCCAGCAGTGAAGCGCGGGTGGCTGGCTACACCTTC.

J is TRBJ1-4 and V is TRBV6-6, with TRBD1 matching over 7 bases. In germline, CDR1 is MNHNY, CDR2 SVGAGI (reference sequence). With V trimmed by 6 bases and J by 8 bases, 12 bases remained unmatched. The CDR3 length is 15 residues. CDR3 amino acids: CASRATGTEREKLFF. The CDR3 DNA sequence: TGTGCCAGCAGGGCGACAGGGACCGAAAGGGAAAAACTGTTTTTT.

V gene TRBV30 combines with J gene TRBJ1-1, with TRBD1 matching 7 bases. The CDR3 loop spans 13 amino acids. Germline V gene sequence: CDR1 GTSNPN, CDR2 SVGIG (reference sequence). V shed 4 bases and J 10 bases; nucleotides not matched to a gene: 12. The CDR3 region is CAWNRDSGASAFF. CDR3 sequence (DNA): TGTGCCTGGAATCGGGACAGCGGAGCCTCAGCTTTCTTT. The full variable domain, rest sourced from reference TRBV30 and TRBJ1-1, is SQTIHQWPATLVQPVGSPLSLECTVEGTSNPNLYWYRQAAGRGLQLLFYSVGIGQISSEVPQNLSASRPQDRQFILSSKKLLLSDSGFYLCAWNRDSGASAFFGQGTRLTVV.

This clone was seen just once. The chain uses TRBV19 and TRBJ2-7, with D perhaps TRBD1 (6 bases). The CDR3 is made up of 15 amino acids. The germline gives CDR1 LNHDA, CDR2 SQIVND (reference sequence). V dropped 4 bases and J dropped 5 bases, with 18 bases sitting between them. CDR3 sequence reads: CASSKQGIGRDEQYF. In DNA form, the CDR3 reads TGTGCCAGTAGTAAACAGGGCATAGGGCGGGACGAGCAGTACTTC.

The rearrangement uses TRBV2 and TRBJ2-7; 11 nucleotides align to TRBD2. J lost 5 bases, V lost 4 bases, and 4 bases had no gene match. The CDR3 runs to 14 residues. From germline, CDR1 is SNHLY and CDR2 FYNNEI. Here the CDR3 DNA reads TGTGCCAGCAGTGGACTAGCGGGGAACCACGAGCAGTACTTC. Translating gives CASSGLAGNHEQYF.

This sequence joins TRBV6-5 and TRBJ2-1; 8 nucleotides line up with TRBD1. The CDR3 is made up of 15 amino acids. Germline CDR1 is MNHEY and CDR2 is SVGAGI. V lost 4 bases and J lost 5; bases outside the gene matches: 7. CDR3 protein: CASSWRQGINNEQFF. The CDR3 DNA reads as TGTGCCAGCAGTTGGCGACAGGGGATAAACAATGAGCAGTTCTTC.